This T cell receptor beta chain was obtained from a study of CD8 T cells in Susac syndrome (dated by TCRdb to between 2017 and 2020). With respect to the entire study: Whether CD8+ T cell activation and differentiation in Susac syndrome was antigen driven was tested using repertoire sequencing.

Based on the germline V gene (reference sequence), the CDR1 and CDR2 sequences are MNHEY and SMNVEV. V loses 2 bases, J loses 3 bases, and the germline ends lie 12 bases apart. From cysteine to phenylalanine, the CDR3 is 15 amino acids long. Only the CDR3 region is kept as DNA, spanning 45 bases read in frame from base 1. A word on this clonotype: Its cognate antigen has yet to be identified. The input lacks base qualities; no much larger clone sits a single base away.

RNA was extracted using the RNeasy kit, and about 0.5 to 1 ug of the RNA was reverse transcribed with random hexamers. TCR beta CDR3 regions were amplified with the immunoSEQ multiplex PCR assay covering 54 Vbeta and 13 Jbeta segments. Bias from PCR amplification was corrected by using a synthetic template baseline for primer optimization and for computational correction. As for how the authors treated the data: Only productive sequences were kept, with reads annotated to V, D and J genes according to IMGT and analyzed in immunoSEQ Analyzer. Clonality was calculated as one minus the Shannon entropy normalized by log2 of the number of productive unique sequences. Public and private clones were assessed among the 100 most prevalent clones of each patient and control. Clones were defined as Susac-specific if absent from the healthy and MS cohorts, from over a thousand published viral clones and from other ImmuneACCESS disease sequences. TCRdb trimmed the raw reads at Q25, called clones with MiXCR and kept productive beta chains. Each record represents a unique CDR3 protein, reported with the most common genes and DNA among its rows. TCRdb's processing, not the authors', yielded these V and J calls. In all, the sample holds over 100,000 distinct CDR3 sequences, and 90% to 96% of those were seen once. Of the sample, about 0.095% falls within the top ten clones.

High-throughput TCR beta sequencing profiled peripheral blood CD8+ and CD4+ T cells from healthy donors, Susac syndrome patients and multiple sclerosis patients. Healthy donors were included as age- and sex-matched controls. Bulk CD8+ and CD4+ T cells were purified by magnetic negative isolation, whereas CD8+ TEMRA cells were enriched by FACS. Blood was collected in EDTA tubes and processed within 24 hours, with PBMCs isolated through density gradient centrifugation. PBMCs intended for TCR sequencing were cryopreserved in liquid nitrogen and were subsequently thawed in a 37 degrees C water bath. The sorted or isolated CD4+, CD8+ and CD8+ TEMRA cells reached a purity of at least 90%. Paper-wide results and their limitations: The study acknowledged that relatively few individuals were included in the TCR sequencing and HLA analysis.

This receptor was identified in a human donor in good health. The specimen sequenced was CD4+ T cells from PBMCs. The chain uses TRBV27 and TRBJ2-3; a confident D gene designation cannot be given. Read as DNA, the sequence is TGTGCCAGCAGTTTAATTCTGGGTAAAACAGATACGCAGTATTTT. This is translated as CASSLILGKTDTQYF.